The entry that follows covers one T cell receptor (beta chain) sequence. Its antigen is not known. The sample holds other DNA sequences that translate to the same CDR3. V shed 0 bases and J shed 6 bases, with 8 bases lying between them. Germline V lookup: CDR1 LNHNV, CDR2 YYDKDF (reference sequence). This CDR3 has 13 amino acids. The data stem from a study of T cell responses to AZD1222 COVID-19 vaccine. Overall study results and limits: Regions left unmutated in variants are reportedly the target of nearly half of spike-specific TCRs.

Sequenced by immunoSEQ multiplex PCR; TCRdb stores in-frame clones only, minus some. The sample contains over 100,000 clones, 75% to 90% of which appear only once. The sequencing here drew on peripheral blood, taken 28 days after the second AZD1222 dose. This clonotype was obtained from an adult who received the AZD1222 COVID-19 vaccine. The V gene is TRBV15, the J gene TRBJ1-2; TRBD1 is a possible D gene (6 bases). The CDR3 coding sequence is TGTGCCACCAGCAGAGACAGGGGAGATGGCTACACCTTC. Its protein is CATSRDRGDGYTF. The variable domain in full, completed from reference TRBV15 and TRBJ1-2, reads DAMVIQNPRYQVTQFGKPVTLSCSQTLNHNVMYWYQQKSSQAPKLLFHYYDKDFNNEADTPDNFQSRRPNTSFCFLDIRSPGLGDTAMYLCATSRDRGDGYTFGSGTRLTVV.